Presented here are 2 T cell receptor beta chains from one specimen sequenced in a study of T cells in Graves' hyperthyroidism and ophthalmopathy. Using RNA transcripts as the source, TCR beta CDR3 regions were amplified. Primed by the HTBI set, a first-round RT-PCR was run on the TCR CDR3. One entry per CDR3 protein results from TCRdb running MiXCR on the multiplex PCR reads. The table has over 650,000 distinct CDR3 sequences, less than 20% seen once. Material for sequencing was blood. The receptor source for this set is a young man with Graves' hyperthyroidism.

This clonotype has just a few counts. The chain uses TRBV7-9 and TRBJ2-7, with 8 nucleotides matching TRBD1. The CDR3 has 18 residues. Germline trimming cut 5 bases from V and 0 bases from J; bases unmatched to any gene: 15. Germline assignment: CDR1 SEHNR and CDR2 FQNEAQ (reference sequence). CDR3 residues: CASSPTGTGADPSYEQYF. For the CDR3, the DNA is TGTGCCAGCAGCCCCACCGGGACAGGAGCGGACCCCTCCTACGAGCAGTACTTC.

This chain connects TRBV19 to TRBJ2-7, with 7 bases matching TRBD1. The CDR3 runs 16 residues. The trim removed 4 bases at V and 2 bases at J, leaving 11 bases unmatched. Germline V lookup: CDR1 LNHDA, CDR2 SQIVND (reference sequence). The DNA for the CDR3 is TGTGCCAGTAGTAGGGCCCGGGACAGCGGACCCTACGAGCAGTACTTC. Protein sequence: CASSRARDSGPYEQYF.